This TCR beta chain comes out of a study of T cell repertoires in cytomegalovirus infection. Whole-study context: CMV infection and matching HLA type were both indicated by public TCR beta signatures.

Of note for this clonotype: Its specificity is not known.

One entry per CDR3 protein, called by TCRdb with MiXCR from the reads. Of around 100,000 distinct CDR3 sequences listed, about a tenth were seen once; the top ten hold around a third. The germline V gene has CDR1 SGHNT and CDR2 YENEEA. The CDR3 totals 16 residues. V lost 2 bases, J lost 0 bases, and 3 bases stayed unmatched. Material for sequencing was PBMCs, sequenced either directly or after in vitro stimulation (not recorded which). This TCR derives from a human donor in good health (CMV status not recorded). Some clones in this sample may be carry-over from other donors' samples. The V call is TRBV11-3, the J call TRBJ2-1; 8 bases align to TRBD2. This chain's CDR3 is CASSLKLAGSYNEQFF. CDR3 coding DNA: TGTGCCAGCAGCTTAAAGCTAGCGGGCTCCTACAATGAGCAGTTCTTC.